One sample yielded the 11 T cell receptor beta chains listed below, sequenced in a study of beta chain features in type 1 diabetes. Broader study findings: In all four CD4+ subsets, TCRB CDR3 length was significantly, moderately reduced in type 1 diabetes.

These TCRs are of unknown antigen specificity. Investigators reverse transcribed all isolated RNA, so they sequenced expressed TCRB transcripts. Repertoires were generated with immunoSEQ multiplex PCR, while TCRdb's copy carries only in-frame clones and drops some. The sample yields a few hundred thousand clones, around 13% seen once. Sequencing used naive CD4+ T cells from blood. These receptors all come from a woman between 18 and 29 years old with type 1 diabetes.

The V and J genes are TRBV29-1 and TRBJ1-4; D is unclear. Trimming took 3 bases from V and 4 from J, leaving 3 bases between them. This CDR3 region has 11 residues. Germline V CDR1 and CDR2: SQVTM, ANQGSEA. The CDR3, as DNA: TGCAGCGTTGACCTTAATGAAAAACTGTTTTTT. It translates to CSVDLNEKLFF.

This clone was detected only a few times. This sequence joins TRBV5-1 and TRBJ2-1, with 10 bases identical to TRBD2. This CDR3 has 17 residues. With V trimmed by 8 bases and J by 0 bases, 11 bases remained unmatched. CDR1 and CDR2 (germline): SGHRS, YFSETQ. The CDR3, as DNA: TGCGCCAGTTCGGCGGGACTAGCGTCAAGCTCCTACAATGAGCAGTTCTTC. This codes for CASSAGLASSSYNEQFF.

This rearrangement joins TRBV11-3 to TRBJ1-1, with D possibly matching TRBD1 (5 bases). The germline CDR1 and CDR2 sequences are SGHNT and YENEEA. V was shortened by 11 bases and J by 5 bases, with 15 bases between the two germline ends. The CDR3 contains 12 residues. This chain's CDR3 is CAAGGVGTEAFF. CDR3 DNA sequence: TGTGCCGCGGGAGGGGTGGGGACTGAAGCTTTCTTT. The full variable domain, rest sourced from reference TRBV11-3 and TRBJ1-1, is EAGVVQSPRYKIIEKKQPVAFWCNPISGHNTLYWYLQNLGQGPELLIRYENEEAVDDSQLPKDRFSAERLKGVDSTLKIQPAELGDSAVYLCAAGGVGTEAFFGQGTRLTVV.

This chain uses TRBV10-3 with TRBJ2-7; 9 nucleotides line up with TRBD2. CDR1 and CDR2 (germline): ENHRY, SYGVKD. The CDR3 is made up of 15 amino acids. Trimming at V came to 5 bases and at J to 2 bases, leaving 7 bases not matched to a gene. The CDR3 sequence is CAISNQASGTYEQYF. The CDR3, as DNA: TGTGCCATCAGTAATCAGGCTAGCGGGACCTACGAGCAGTACTTC.

This clone was seen a few times. The sample contains more than one DNA sequence encoding this CDR3. The J gene is TRBJ2-5, the V gene TRBV5-1, with 8 positions matching TRBD2. V gave up 4 bases and J gave up 2 bases; unmatched junction bases: 4. The germline gives CDR1 SGHRS, CDR2 YFSETQ. The CDR3 spans 14 residues. CDR3 sequence (DNA): TGCGCCAGCAGCCTGACTAGCGCTCAAGAGACCCAGTACTTC. Translating gives CASSLTSAQETQYF.

The genes are TRBV6-6 and TRBJ2-1; D is uncertain. CDR1 is MNHNY, CDR2 SVGAGI, per germline (reference sequence). The CDR3 has 13 amino acids. Trimming left V 11 bases short and J 3 bases short, with 14 bases between. CDR3 coding DNA: TGTGCCCTTGGATCGGCGGACTACAATGAGCAGTTCTTC. Residues: CALGSADYNEQFF.

This clone has just a few counts. The chain couples TRBV9 to TRBJ1-5, with 10 bases identical to TRBD1. CDR3 size: 14 residues. V was clipped by 5 bases and J by 6 bases; unmatched bases: 5. Germline values: CDR1 SGDLS, CDR2 YYNGEE. The CDR3 sequence is CASSPGQGSQPQHF. The CDR3 nucleotides are TGTGCCAGCAGTCCGGGACAGGGGAGTCAGCCCCAGCATTTT.

The table lists this clone with a few counts. The chain combines TRBV30 with TRBJ2-5; a possible D gene is TRBD2 (7 bases). CDR1 is GTSNPN and CDR2 is SVGIG in the germline V gene (reference sequence). The CDR3 is made up of 13 amino acids. V was pared by 3 bases and J by 4 bases, with 12 bases between. CDR3: CAWRSAGAETQYF. The CDR3, as DNA: TGTGCCTGGAGGTCGGCGGGGGCAGAGACCCAGTACTTC.

This chain joins TRBV2 and TRBJ2-3; perhaps TRBD1 as D (6 bases). Germline CDR1 is SNHLY and CDR2 is FYNNEI. V lost 6 bases and J 0 bases, leaving 10 bases between the germline ends. CDR3 size: 14 residues. CDR3 DNA: TGTGCCAGCAGACCGGGACATAGCACAGATACGCAGTATTTT. Amino acid sequence: CASRPGHSTDTQYF.

This clone appeared a few times. V is TRBV25-1 and J is TRBJ2-2; D perhaps matches TRBD1 (5 bases). The V end was cut by 4 bases, the J end by 5 bases, with 8 bases between. The V gene's germline CDR1 is MGHDK and CDR2 SYGVNS. The CDR3 is 13 amino acids. The CDR3 is CASSVRTTGELFF. The CDR3 DNA follows: TGTGCCAGCAGTGTCCGGACAACCGGGGAGCTGTTTTTT.

Only a few counts were recorded for this clone. The chain carries TRBV29-1 and TRBJ1-4; 7 bases line up with TRBD1. Germline lookup yields CDR1 SQVTM and CDR2 ANQGSEA. Unmatched junction bases numbered 8, after V lost 5 bases and J lost 8 bases. CDR3 length equals 13 residues. The chain's CDR3 is CSVSDRVYEKLFF. The CDR3, as DNA: TGCAGCGTTAGTGACAGGGTCTACGAAAAACTGTTTTTT.